The sample holds a few counts of the clone carrying this TCR beta chain. Its antigen is still unknown. TCRdb re-derived calls from the 5' RACE reads in MiXCR, one entry per CDR3 protein. There are 150,000 to 200,000 distinct CDR3 sequences in the sample; approximately 6.2% occur only once, and about 2.7% lies in the top ten. The sample belongs to a study of T cells after yellow fever vaccination. Whole-study findings and limits: Reappearance after the booster was seen for most primary-vaccination clones, at around 95% CD4 and 75% to 90% CD8. Overlap between CD4 and CD8 compartments was detected for a small share of clonotypes. FACS-sorted repertoires might harbor abundant contaminating clonotypes from the bulk population.

CDR3 length equals 11 residues. Trimming took 6 bases from V and 15 from J, leaving 15 bases between them. CDR1 and CDR2 (germline): SEHNR, FQNEAQ (reference sequence). The sample here was CD4+ T cells sorted from PBMCs, taken on the day of the first yellow fever vaccination. This rearrangement joins TRBV7-9 to TRBJ2-1; the D gene is possibly TRBD2 (6 bases). The TCR was taken from a man aged 18 to 29 who received the YFV17D yellow fever vaccine. CDR3 in amino acids: CASSSGGRWFF. The CDR3 DNA reads TGTGCCAGCAGTTCCGGGGGTAGGTGGTTCTTC.